This record covers a single T cell receptor beta chain. Other DNA sequences in this sample translate to the same CDR3. This sample stems from a study of T cell responses to AZD1222 COVID-19 vaccine. Method: immunoSEQ multiplex PCR; TCRdb's copy keeps in-frame clones and lacks some. The sample shows some 99,000 clones, more than 70% of them seen only once. V gave up 2 bases and J gave up 4 bases; unmatched junction bases: 3. The CDR3 has 15 residues. Germline V gene data show CDR1 as MNHNS and CDR2 as SASEGT. The genes are TRBV6-1 and TRBJ2-5, with 11 bases aligning to TRBD2. This TCR derives from an adult who received the AZD1222 COVID-19 vaccine. The material was peripheral blood, obtained 28 days after the second AZD1222 dose. CDR3 DNA: TGTGCCAGCAGTGAACTAGCGGGAGGTCCAGAGACCCAGTACTTC. It is translated as CASSELAGGPETQYF.